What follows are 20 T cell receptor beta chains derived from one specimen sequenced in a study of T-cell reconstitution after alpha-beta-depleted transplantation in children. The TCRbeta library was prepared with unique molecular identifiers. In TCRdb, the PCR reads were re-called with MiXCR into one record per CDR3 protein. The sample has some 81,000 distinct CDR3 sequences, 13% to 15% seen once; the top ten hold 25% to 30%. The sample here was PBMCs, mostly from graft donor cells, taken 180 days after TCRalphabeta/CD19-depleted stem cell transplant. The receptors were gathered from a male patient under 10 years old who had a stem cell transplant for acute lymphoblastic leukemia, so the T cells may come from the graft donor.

CDR3 nucleotides: TGTGCCAGCAGCGTAGTTGCGGGAGGGGAGTCCTACGAGCAGTACTTC. It codes for CASSVVAGGESYEQYF. The chain couples TRBV6-1 to TRBJ2-7; 9 nucleotides align to TRBD2. The CDR3 covers 16 residues. The V gene's germline CDR1 is MNHNS and CDR2 SASEGT. Trimming at V came to 6 bases and at J to 1 base, leaving 10 bases not matched to a gene.

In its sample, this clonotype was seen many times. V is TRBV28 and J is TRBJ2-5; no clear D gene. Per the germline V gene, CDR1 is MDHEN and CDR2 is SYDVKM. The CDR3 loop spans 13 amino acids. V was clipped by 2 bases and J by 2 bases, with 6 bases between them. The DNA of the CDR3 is TGTGCCAGCAGTTTAGGGTTGCAAGAGACCCAGTACTTC. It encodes CASSLGLQETQYF.

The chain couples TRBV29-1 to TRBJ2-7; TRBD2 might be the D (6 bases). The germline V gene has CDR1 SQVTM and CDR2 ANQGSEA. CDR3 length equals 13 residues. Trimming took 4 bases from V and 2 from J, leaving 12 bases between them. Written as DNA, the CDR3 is TGCAGCGTTGGCCGGGACTTCACCTACGAGCAGTACTTC. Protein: CSVGRDFTYEQYF.

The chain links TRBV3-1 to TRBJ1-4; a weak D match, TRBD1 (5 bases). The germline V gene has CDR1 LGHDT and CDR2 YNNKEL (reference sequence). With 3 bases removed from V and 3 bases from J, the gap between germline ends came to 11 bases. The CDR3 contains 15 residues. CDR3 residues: CASSQGVTPNEKLFF. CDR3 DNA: TGTGCCAGCAGCCAGGGGGTCACCCCTAATGAAAAACTGTTTTTT.

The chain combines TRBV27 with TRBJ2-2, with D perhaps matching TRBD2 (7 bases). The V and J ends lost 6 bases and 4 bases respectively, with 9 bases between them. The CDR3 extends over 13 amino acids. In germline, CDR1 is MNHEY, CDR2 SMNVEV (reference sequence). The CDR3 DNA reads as TGTGCCAGCAGGCGGGGGCTCACCGGGGAGCTGTTTTTT. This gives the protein CASRRGLTGELFF.

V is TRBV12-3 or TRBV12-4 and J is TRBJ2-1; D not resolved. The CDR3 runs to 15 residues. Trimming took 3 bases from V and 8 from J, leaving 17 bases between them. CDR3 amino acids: CASSFMQVRLDEQFF. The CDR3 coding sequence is TGTGCCAGCAGTTTTATGCAGGTACGATTGGATGAGCAGTTCTTC.

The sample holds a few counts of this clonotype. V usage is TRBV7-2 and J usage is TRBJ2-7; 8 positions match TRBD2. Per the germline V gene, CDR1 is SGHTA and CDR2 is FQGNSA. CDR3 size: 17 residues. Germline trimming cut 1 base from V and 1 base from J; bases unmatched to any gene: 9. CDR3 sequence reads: CASSLVSKRGLSYEQYF. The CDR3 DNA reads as TGTGCCAGCAGCTTAGTCTCTAAGCGGGGGCTATCCTACGAGCAGTACTTC.

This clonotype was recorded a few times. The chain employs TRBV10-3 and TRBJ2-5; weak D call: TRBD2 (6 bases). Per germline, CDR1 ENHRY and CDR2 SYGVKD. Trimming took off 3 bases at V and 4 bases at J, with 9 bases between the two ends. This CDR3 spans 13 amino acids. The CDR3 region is CAISERRGETQYF. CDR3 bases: TGTGCCATCAGTGAACGGAGGGGAGAGACCCAGTACTTC.

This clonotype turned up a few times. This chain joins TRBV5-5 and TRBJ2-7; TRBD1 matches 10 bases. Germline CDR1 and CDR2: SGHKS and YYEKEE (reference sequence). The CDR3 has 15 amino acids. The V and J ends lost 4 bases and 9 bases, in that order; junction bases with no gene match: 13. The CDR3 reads CASSLPRTGGGRQYF. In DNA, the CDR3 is TGTGCCAGCAGCCTTCCCCGGACAGGGGGGGGGCGGCAGTACTTC.

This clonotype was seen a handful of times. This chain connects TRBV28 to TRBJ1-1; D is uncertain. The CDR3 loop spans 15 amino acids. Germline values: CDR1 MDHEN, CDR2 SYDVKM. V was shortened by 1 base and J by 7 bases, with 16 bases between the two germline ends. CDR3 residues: CASSLLRYAKYEAFF. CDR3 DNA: TGTGCCAGCAGTTTATTGCGCTATGCAAAATATGAAGCTTTCTTT.

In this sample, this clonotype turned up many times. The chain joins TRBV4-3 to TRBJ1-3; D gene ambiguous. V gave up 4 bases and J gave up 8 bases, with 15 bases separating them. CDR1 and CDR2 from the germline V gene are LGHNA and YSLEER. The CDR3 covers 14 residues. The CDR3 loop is CASSLREARDTIYF. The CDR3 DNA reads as TGCGCCAGCAGCCTCCGGGAAGCGAGAGACACCATATATTTT.

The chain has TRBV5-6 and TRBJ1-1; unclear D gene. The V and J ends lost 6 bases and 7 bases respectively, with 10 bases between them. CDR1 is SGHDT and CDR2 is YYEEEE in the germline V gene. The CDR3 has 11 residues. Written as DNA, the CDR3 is TGTGCCAGCACTTCCGGGGTTGAAGCTTTCTTT. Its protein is CASTSGVEAFF.

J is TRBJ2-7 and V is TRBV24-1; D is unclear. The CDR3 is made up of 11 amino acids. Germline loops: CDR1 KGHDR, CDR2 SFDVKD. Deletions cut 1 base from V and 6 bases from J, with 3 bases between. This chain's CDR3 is CATSDFFEQYF. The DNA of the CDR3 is TGTGCCACCAGTGATTTCTTCGAGCAGTACTTC.

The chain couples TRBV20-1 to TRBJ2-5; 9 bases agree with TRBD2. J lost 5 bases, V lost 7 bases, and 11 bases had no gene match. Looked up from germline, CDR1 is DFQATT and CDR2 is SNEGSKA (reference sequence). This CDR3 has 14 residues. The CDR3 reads CSVKGLAGRETQYF. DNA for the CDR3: TGCAGTGTTAAAGGGCTAGCGGGAAGGGAGACCCAGTACTTC.

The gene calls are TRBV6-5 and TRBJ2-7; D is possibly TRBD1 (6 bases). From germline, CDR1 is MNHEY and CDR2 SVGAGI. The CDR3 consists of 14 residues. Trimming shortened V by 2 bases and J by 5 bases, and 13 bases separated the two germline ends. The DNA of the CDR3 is TGTGCCAGCAGTTACGTCAGGGGATCCCACGAGCAGTACTTC. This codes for CASSYVRGSHEQYF.

The CDR3 DNA follows: TGTGCCACCAGCAGAGGATACCGGGAAAAGGGATCCGGGGAGCTGTTTTTT. It translates to CATSRGYREKGSGELFF. V and J are TRBV15 and TRBJ2-2; tentative D call: TRBD2 (5 bases). V lost 1 base, J lost 6 bases, and 18 bases lay in between. CDR3 length: 17 amino acids. The germline V gene encodes CDR1 LNHNV and CDR2 YYDKDF (reference sequence).

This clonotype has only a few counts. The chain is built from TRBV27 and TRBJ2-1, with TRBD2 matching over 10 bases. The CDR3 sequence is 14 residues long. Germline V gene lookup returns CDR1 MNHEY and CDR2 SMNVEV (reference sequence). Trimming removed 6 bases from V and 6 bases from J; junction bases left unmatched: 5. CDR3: CASRGIAGGNEQFF. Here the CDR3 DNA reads TGTGCCAGCAGGGGAATAGCGGGAGGCAATGAGCAGTTCTTC.

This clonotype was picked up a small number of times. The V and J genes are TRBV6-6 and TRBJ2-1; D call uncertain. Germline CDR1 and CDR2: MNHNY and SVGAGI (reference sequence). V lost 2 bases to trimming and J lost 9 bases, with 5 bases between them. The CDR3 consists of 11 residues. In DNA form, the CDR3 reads TGTGCCAGCAGTTACCCCACTGAGCAGTTCTTC. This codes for CASSYPTEQFF.

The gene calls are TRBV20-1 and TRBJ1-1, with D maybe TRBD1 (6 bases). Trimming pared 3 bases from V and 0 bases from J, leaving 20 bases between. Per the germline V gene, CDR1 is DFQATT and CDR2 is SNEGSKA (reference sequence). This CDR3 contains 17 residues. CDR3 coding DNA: TGCAGTGCTAGCCAACTGACAGGTCTCCTCATGAACACTGAAGCTTTCTTT. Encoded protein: CSASQLTGLLMNTEAFF.

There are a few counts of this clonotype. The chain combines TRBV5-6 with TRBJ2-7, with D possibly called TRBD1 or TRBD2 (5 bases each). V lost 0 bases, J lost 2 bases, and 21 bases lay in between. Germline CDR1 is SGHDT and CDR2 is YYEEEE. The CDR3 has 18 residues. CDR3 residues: CASSLGVWGSLRAYEQYF. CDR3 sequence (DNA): TGTGCCAGCAGCTTGGGGGTGTGGGGGTCGCTTCGGGCCTACGAGCAGTACTTC.